A selection of T cell receptor beta chains follows, all from one sample in a study of T-cell reconstitution after alpha-beta-depleted transplantation in children. MiXCR was run by TCRdb on the PCR reads, yielding one entry per CDR3 protein. The data contain 65,000 to 90,000 distinct CDR3 sequences, roughly 10% of them singletons. The sequenced sample was PBMCs, obtained before TCRalphabeta/CD19-depleted stem cell transplant. These receptors were obtained from a boy aged 5-17 years with acute myeloid leukemia, due to receive a stem cell transplant. Each CDR3 is given with its conserved first and last residue. A D gene is named only where the DNA matches it firmly.

>TRBJ2-1|TRBD2|TRBV27
CASWGAGGSSYNEQFF
>TRBJ1-6|.|TRBV6-5
CASSYLVSGSPLHF
>TRBJ2-3|.|TRBV5-5
CASSLTETDLADTQYF
>TRBJ2-3|TRBD2|TRBV7-9
CASSSWTSDTQYF
>TRBJ2-3|TRBD2|TRBV2
CASSVFASGTDTQYF
>TRBJ2-5|TRBD2|TRBV7-2
CASSPGGGRAQETQYF
>TRBJ2-5|.|TRBV6-5
CASSYTLGGLGGQETQYF
>TRBJ2-1|.|TRBV5-1
CASSLGLWQGRYNEQFF
>TRBJ1-4|.|TRBV5-1
CASSLARAGPFTELFF
>TRBJ2-7|TRBD2|TRBV6-5
CASSSQRRGAYEQYF
>TRBJ2-2|.|TRBV19
CASSTTGLNTGELFF
>TRBJ1-5|.|TRBV20-1
CSARGSIRSNQPQHF
>TRBJ2-7|.|TRBV5-1
CASSLVKSGKDYEQYF
>TRBJ2-1|TRBD2|TRBV3-1
CACCQGTSGGAPYNEQFF
>TRBJ2-4|.|TRBV6-5
CASSYSVSPDKAKNIQYF
>TRBJ2-2|.|TRBV7-6
CAWGPNTGELFF
>TRBJ1-6|TRBD1|TRBV7-9
CASSLEGQANSPLHF
>TRBJ2-7|TRBD2|TRBV30
CAWSASGGLNYEQYF
>TRBJ1-2|.|TRBV5-8
CASRSYGYTF
>TRBJ2-5|TRBD2|TRBV7-2
CASSFRRGQETQYF
>TRBJ1-1|.|TRBV28
CASEQDTLNTEAFF
>TRBJ1-1|.|TRBV5-6
CASSFLDNTEAFF
>TRBJ2-5|TRBD2|TRBV5-1
CASKKAGGLETQYF
>TRBJ1-4|.|TRBV10-3
CAISESGGPNEKLFF
>TRBJ1-1|.|TRBV9
CASSVSPLGMNTGEAFF
>TRBJ2-1|.|TRBV12-3/TRBV12-4
CASSLGLLAEFF
>TRBJ1-3|.|TRBV7-3
CATGQHSGNTIYF
>TRBJ1-4|TRBD1|TRBV10-3
CAISESGTAGEKLFF
>TRBJ2-2|TRBD2|TRBV12-3/TRBV12-4
CASSFPSGRVAGELFF
>TRBJ1-3|.|TRBV6-5
CASSYTGPGNTIYF
>TRBJ2-3|TRBD2|TRBV24-1
CATSDPTSGSVDTQYF
>TRBJ2-2|TRBD2|TRBV20-1
CSARDPAGGRSGELFF
>TRBJ1-1|TRBD1|TRBV27
CASSPGTGMNTEAFF
>TRBJ2-2|TRBD1|TRBV28
CASRGQGTWTGELFF
>TRBJ2-2|.|TRBV5-1
CASRPRTVITGELFF
>TRBJ2-3|.|TRBV5-1
CASSLVGLTDTQYF
>TRBJ2-5|.|TRBV7-7
CASSSDRRSGETQYF
>TRBJ1-2|.|TRBV7-2
CASSLGLGQWGYTF
>TRBJ2-5|TRBD1|TRBV20-1
CSARDLTGEETQYF
>TRBJ1-5|.|TRBV10-2
CASRDSNQPQHF
>TRBJ2-2|TRBD2|TRBV7-2
CASSPWVAGGPPGELFF
>TRBJ2-3|TRBD1|TRBV6-5
CASRLYLLGQGPLFSTDTQYF
>TRBJ1-1|.|TRBV4-3
CASSQSLGGTEAFF
>TRBJ2-7|.|TRBV25-1
CATKGGPYEQYF
>TRBJ2-1|.|TRBV7-9
CASSFDLQGGGPYNEQFF
>TRBJ1-6|.|TRBV5-6
CASSSDGSYNSPLHF
>TRBJ2-3|.|TRBV9
CASSKGRTVTDTQYF
>TRBJ2-5|.|TRBV7-2
CASSLVQGQETQYF
>TRBJ2-7|TRBD1|TRBV7-6
CASSSDRGYEQYF
>TRBJ1-5|TRBD1|TRBV5-5
CASSQPTGGLNQPQHF
>TRBJ2-1|.|TRBV9
CASSENRVEQFF
>TRBJ1-5|.|TRBV12-3/TRBV12-4
CASRTANSNQPQHF
>TRBJ1-1|.|TRBV20-1
CSARDGARSLNTEAFF
>TRBJ2-1|TRBD2|TRBV24-1
CATSGRASGRDTYNEQFF
>TRBJ1-5|.|TRBV20-1
CSARFKTAGNQPQHF
>TRBJ1-5|TRBD1|TRBV7-6
CASSSTQGGSNQPQHF